This T cell receptor (beta chain) emerged from a study of cytomegalovirus exposure and HLA in healthy donors. Overall study findings and caveats: Sequencing probably produced one cluster of sequence variants that were highly shared.

This clone is classed as medium-sized (0.01 to 0.1%). No antigen is known for it. The PCR contained 60 Vbeta and 13 Jbeta primers. The repertoire was sequenced with immunoSEQ multiplex PCR; TCRdb's copy has only in-frame clones and lacks some. Counted here are 140,000 or so clones, roughly 65% occurring once; the ten biggest clones make up 1.5% to 2%. The CDR3 has 15 residues. V was cut by 3 bases and J by 10 bases, with 16 bases left in between. The germline gives CDR1 SGHTA, CDR2 FQGNSA. The specimen sequenced was PBMCs. The receptor's source is a woman aged 30 to 39 in good health and CMV-seronegative. The chain is built from TRBV7-2 and TRBJ1-6, with D perhaps matching TRBD1 (5 bases). The CDR3 sequence is CASSFTREVGSPLHF. CDR3 in DNA: TGTGCCAGCAGCTTCACCAGGGAAGTGGGCTCACCCCTCCACTTT.